The 13 T cell receptor beta chains given below trace back to one sample, sequenced in a study of blood T cell repertoires in COVID-19. This table comes from immunoSEQ multiplex PCR, and its TCRdb copy is limited to in-frame clones, with some not included. The sample lists 130,000 to 150,000 clones, 75% to 85% seen once, with roughly 13% in the top ten. Sequencing used peripheral blood. These receptors originate from a man aged 60-69 years with active or convalescent COVID-19.

This rearrangement joins TRBV4-1 to TRBJ2-3, with TRBD2 identical over 10 bases. Germline CDR1 and CDR2: MGHRA and YSYEKL. The CDR3 has 21 residues. The V segment lost 0 bases and the J segment 2 bases; nucleotides outside the gene matches: 17. The CDR3 DNA reads as TGCGCCAGCAGCCAAGAAGGTCGTTTTGTTGCTAGCGGGAGTGTCACAGATACGCAGTATTTT. Encoded protein: CASSQEGRFVASGSVTDTQYF.

The CDR3 bases are TGCGCCAGCAGCTTGATGTTGGAAGCGGGGGCGGGAGAGTTCTTC. Its translation: CASSLMLEAGAGEFF. The V and J genes are TRBV5-1 and TRBJ2-1; 8 nucleotides align to TRBD2. The trim removed 1 base at V and 14 bases at J, leaving 14 bases unmatched. This CDR3 spans 15 amino acids. The germline V gene encodes CDR1 SGHRS and CDR2 YFSETQ. Supplemented by reference TRBV5-1 and TRBJ2-1, the full variable domain reads KAGVTQTPRYLIKTRGQQVTLSCSPISGHRSVSWYQQTPGQGLQFLFEYFSETQRNKGNFPGRFSGRQFSNSRSEMNVSTLELGDSALYLCASSLMLEAGAGEFFGPGTRLTVL.

V and J are TRBV7-9 and TRBJ1-2; D might be TRBD1 (5 bases). Germline V gives CDR1 SEHNR, CDR2 FQNEAQ (reference sequence). The germline V and J ends were trimmed by 1 base and 6 bases, with 9 bases remaining between them. The CDR3 loop spans 13 amino acids. CDR3 DNA: TGTGCCAGCAGCTTAGGGTCACAGGATGGCTACACCTTC. This codes for CASSLGSQDGYTF.

This clone was counted once. The rearrangement links TRBV12-5 to TRBJ2-1; 13 positions match TRBD2. After removal of 4 bases from V and 6 bases from J, the junction contained 9 bases not matched to a gene. Germline lookup yields CDR1 LGHNT and CDR2 FRNRAP. The CDR3 spans 17 residues. The chain's CDR3 is CASGSLFTSGRGNEQFF. The CDR3 DNA sequence: TGTGCTAGTGGTTCGTTATTCACTAGCGGGAGGGGCAATGAGCAGTTCTTC.

CDR3: CASGADRGTDTQYF. Written as DNA, the CDR3 is TGTGCCAGCGGCGCCGACAGGGGCACAGATACGCAGTATTTT. The V call is TRBV9, the J call TRBJ2-3; TRBD1 matches 7 bases. V gave up 7 bases and J gave up 1 base; unmatched junction bases: 6. The CDR3 runs 14 residues. Germline V gene sequence: CDR1 SGDLS, CDR2 YYNGEE.

V is TRBV7-9 and J is TRBJ1-4, with D hard to call. The V gene's germline CDR1 is SEHNR and CDR2 FQNEAQ (reference sequence). V lost 6 bases to trimming and J lost 7 bases, with 15 bases between them. The CDR3 length is 14 residues. CDR3 bases: TGTGCCAGCAGATACGGGTCGGAGGGTGAAAAACTGTTTTTT. It specifies CASRYGSEGEKLFF.

This chain uses TRBV6-5 with TRBJ2-7; 13 bases are a match to TRBD2. The CDR3 consists of 15 residues. The trim removed 6 bases at V and 2 bases at J, leaving 4 bases unmatched. CDR1 is MNHEY and CDR2 is SVGAGI in the germline V gene. DNA for the CDR3: TGTGCCAGCAGCTCCGGACTAGCGGGGGCCTACGAGCAGTACTTC. Amino acid sequence: CASSSGLAGAYEQYF.

This chain links TRBV12-3 or TRBV12-4 with TRBJ1-2; TRBD1 matches at 8 bases. This CDR3 is 12 amino acids long. V trimming: 3 bases; J trimming: 9 bases; junction bases outside the gene matches: 3. The CDR3 nucleotides are TGTGCCAGCAGTTTGGGACAGGCGAGCTACACCTTC. Translation: CASSLGQASYTF.

The V gene is TRBV3-1 (or the pseudogene TRBV3-2), the J gene TRBJ2-1; D may be TRBD1 or TRBD2 (12 bases each). Per the germline V gene, CDR1 is LGHDT and CDR2 is YNNKEL (reference sequence). V dropped 4 bases and J dropped 1 base, with 35 bases sitting between them. This CDR3 region has 23 residues. CDR3 DNA: TGTGCCAGCAGCCGGCCCCGGGACAGGGGGCTCCAACTAGCGGGAGGATCCTACAATGAGCAGTTCTTC. This sequence encodes CASSRPRDRGLQLAGGSYNEQFF.

This clone has just one count. The V gene is TRBV24-1, the J gene TRBJ1-5, with a weak D call TRBD1 (6 bases). CDR3 length: 16 residues. CDR1 is KGHDR, CDR2 SFDVKD, per germline. Trimming took off 4 bases at V and 0 bases at J, with 12 bases between the two ends. CDR3 loop: CATSEGRGVSNQPQHF. Written as DNA, the CDR3 is TGTGCCACCAGTGAAGGGAGGGGGGTTAGCAATCAGCCCCAGCATTTT.

The chain recombines TRBV18 with TRBJ2-2; D remains ambiguous. V dropped 6 bases and J dropped 1 base, with 12 bases sitting between them. This CDR3 comprises 15 residues. The germline CDR1 and CDR2 sequences are KGHSH and LQKENI. Here the CDR3 DNA reads TGTGCCAGCTCTACCCTACGACAGAACACCGGGGAGCTGTTTTTT. Encoded protein: CASSTLRQNTGELFF.

This rearrangement joins TRBV5-1 to TRBJ2-5, with D possibly matching TRBD1 (5 bases). This CDR3 comprises 13 residues. The V end lost 2 bases, the J end lost 5 bases, and 10 bases lay between the germline ends. The germline CDR1 and CDR2 sequences are SGHRS and YFSETQ. The CDR3 reads CASSLRRAETQYF. In nucleotides, the CDR3 is TGCGCCAGCAGCTTACGCAGGGCTGAGACCCAGTACTTC.

This rearrangement joins TRBV4-3 to TRBJ1-5; no definite D call. Germline V gives CDR1 LGHNA, CDR2 YSLEER. The CDR3 contains 13 residues. With 1 base removed from V and 6 bases from J, the gap between germline ends came to 7 bases. CDR3 in amino acids: CASSQVRGQPQHF. CDR3 in DNA: TGCGCCAGCAGCCAAGTTCGGGGTCAGCCCCAGCATTTT.